This entry lists 29 T cell receptor beta chains sequenced from one sample in a study of CD8 T cells in ankylosing spondylitis. TCRdb called the 5' RACE reads again in MiXCR, with one record for every CDR3 protein. The table has about 160,000 distinct CDR3 sequences, roughly 18% seen once. The sequenced material came from blood, either unsorted or a sorted T cell fraction (not recorded which). These receptors were obtained from a male donor with ankylosing spondylitis or in good health (not recorded which).

The gene calls are TRBV5-6 and TRBJ2-2; D not certain. The CDR3 consists of 13 residues. CDR1 is SGHDT, CDR2 YYEEEE, per germline. Trimming shortened V by 4 bases and J by 3 bases, and 7 bases separated the two germline ends. CDR3 sequence reads: CASSPEDTGELFF. The CDR3 nucleotides read TGTGCCAGCAGCCCCGAAGACACCGGGGAGCTGTTTTTT.

The rearrangement joins TRBV27 to TRBJ1-5, with D hard to call. The germline gives CDR1 MNHEY, CDR2 SMNVEV (reference sequence). V shed 8 bases and J shed 11 bases, with 19 bases lying between them. The CDR3 spans 13 residues. The CDR3 protein is CASGLGVRGSQHF. The CDR3 DNA follows: TGTGCCAGCGGGCTCGGTGTAAGAGGGTCCCAGCATTTT.

This clonotype was detected ten times or more. The chain is built from TRBV20-1 and TRBJ1-5, with TRBD1 matching over 8 bases. In germline, CDR1 is DFQATT, CDR2 SNEGSKA (reference sequence). The CDR3 is 13 amino acids. The trim removed 4 bases at V and 4 bases at J, leaving 3 bases unmatched. CDR3 bases: TGCAGTGCTACGCAGGGGGCAAATCAGCCCCAGCATTTT. Protein sequence: CSATQGANQPQHF.

This clonotype was seen repeatedly, ten times or more. This chain connects TRBV7-8 to TRBJ2-7; 11 positions agree with TRBD2. Germline lookup yields CDR1 SGHVS and CDR2 FQNEAQ. J was trimmed by 0 bases and V by 1 base; bases with no gene match: 2. The CDR3 covers 16 residues. The CDR3 DNA reads TGTGCCAGCAGCTTAGTACTAGCGGGAGCCTCCTACGAGCAGTACTTC. Translating gives CASSLVLAGASYEQYF.

This clonotype has a count of ten or more. V usage is TRBV29-1 and J usage is TRBJ1-2; D is ambiguous. CDR1 and CDR2 (germline): SQVTM, ANQGSEA. V lost 6 bases to trimming and J lost 3 bases, with 11 bases between them. The CDR3 has 12 residues. The CDR3 loop reads CSVRFNDYGYTF. DNA for the CDR3: TGCAGCGTAAGGTTCAACGACTATGGCTACACCTTC.

This clonotype was seen many times. V usage is TRBV12-3 or TRBV12-4 and J usage is TRBJ1-5; D is undetermined. V lost 6 bases and J lost 1, with 10 bases in between. This CDR3 comprises 14 residues. As DNA, the CDR3 is TGTGCCAGCAGCCTTACTCGGAGCAATCAGCCCCAGCATTTT. It translates to CASSLTRSNQPQHF.

The gene calls are TRBV10-3 and TRBJ1-2; D is unclear. The CDR3 loop spans 12 amino acids. Germline CDR1 and CDR2: ENHRY and SYGVKD. Trimming took 6 bases from V and 4 from J, leaving 9 bases between them. The CDR3 sequence: CAISLAGYGYTF. DNA of the CDR3: TGTGCCATCAGCCTGGCGGGCTATGGCTACACCTTC.

V gene TRBV19 combines with J gene TRBJ2-1, with D perhaps matching TRBD2 (5 bases). The V gene's germline CDR1 is LNHDA and CDR2 SQIVND (reference sequence). There are 13 residues in the CDR3. The V and J ends lost 7 bases and 4 bases respectively, with 11 bases between them. CDR3 nucleotide sequence: TGTGCCAGTACCAGCGGTGCTTACAATGAGCAGTTCTTC. This codes for CASTSGAYNEQFF.

This clonotype has just a few counts. The genes are TRBV12-3 or TRBV12-4 and TRBJ2-1, with TRBD1 matching over 7 bases. This CDR3 is 13 amino acids long. With V trimmed by 8 bases and J by 6 bases, 7 bases remained unmatched. DNA of the CDR3: TGTGCCAGCGGGTCTACAGGGGCCAATGAGCAGTTCTTC. It encodes CASGSTGANEQFF.

This clonotype was observed many times. The rearrangement joins TRBV28 to TRBJ1-6; D is uncertain. CDR3 length: 14 amino acids. Germline CDR1 and CDR2: MDHEN and SYDVKM. Trimming took 3 bases from V and 9 from J, leaving 12 bases between them. CDR3 sequence: CASSLRGRGSPLHF. The CDR3 DNA follows: TGTGCCAGCAGTTTGCGCGGCCGGGGTTCACCCCTCCACTTT.

The chain links TRBV2 to TRBJ2-1; TRBD2 matches at 13 bases. This CDR3 is built from 18 residues. Germline V CDR1 and CDR2: SNHLY, FYNNEI. V was clipped by 11 bases and J by 2 bases; unmatched bases: 15. CDR3 in amino acids: CAFCLTSGRASPYNEQFF. The CDR3 bases are TGTGCCTTCTGTTTAACTAGCGGGAGGGCCAGCCCCTACAATGAGCAGTTCTTC.

There are many counts of this clonotype. CDR3 nucleotide sequence: TGTGCCAGCAGTTTCGGTGGGTCCCCCTACGAGCAGTACTTC. This gives the protein CASSFGGSPYEQYF. The genes are TRBV28 and TRBJ2-7; D unresolved. From germline, CDR1 is MDHEN and CDR2 SYDVKM. The V end lost 3 bases, the J end lost 2 bases, and 11 bases lay between the germline ends. The CDR3 loop spans 14 amino acids.

The V and J genes are TRBV2 and TRBJ2-7; D is possibly TRBD1 (6 bases). Germline values: CDR1 SNHLY, CDR2 FYNNEI. V was pared by 6 bases and J by 6 bases, with 18 bases between. The CDR3 loop spans 14 amino acids. The CDR3 coding sequence is TGTGCCAGCAGAGAGGACAGCGAAACCTCCGAGCAGTACTTC. Its protein is CASREDSETSEQYF.

This clonotype was picked up a small number of times. V gene TRBV12-5 combines with J gene TRBJ1-1; D gene uncertain. The CDR3 covers 13 residues. V gave up 1 base and J gave up 4 bases, with 7 bases separating them. CDR1 is LGHNT, CDR2 FRNRAP, per germline. The CDR3 DNA reads as TGTGCTAGTGGTTTGGGACCTGGCACTGAAGCTTTCTTT. It translates to CASGLGPGTEAFF. The full variable domain, rest sourced from reference TRBV12-5 and TRBJ1-1, is DARVTQTPRHKVTEMGQEVTMRCQPILGHNTVFWYRQTMMQGLELLAYFRNRAPLDDSGMPKDRFSAEMPDATLATLKIQPSEPRDSAVYFCASGLGPGTEAFFGQGTRLTVV.

This chain uses TRBV27 with TRBJ1-1; TRBD1 matches 7 bases. Germline V gene sequence: CDR1 MNHEY, CDR2 SMNVEV (reference sequence). The CDR3 spans 12 residues. The J segment lost 12 bases and the V segment lost 5 bases, leaving 9 bases of the junction unmatched. CDR3 nucleotides: TGTGCCAGCAGTACCCCACAGGGGTGGACTTTCTTT. Translation gives CASSTPQGWTFF.

This chain uses TRBV7-2 with TRBJ1-2; weak D call: TRBD1 (6 bases). The V and J ends lost 2 bases and 7 bases respectively, with 17 bases between them. The CDR3 runs to 15 residues. The V gene's germline CDR1 is SGHTA and CDR2 FQGNSA. The CDR3 nucleotides are TGTGCCAGCAGCTTATCGATGAGGGGGGAGAGTGGCTACACCTTC. Amino acids: CASSLSMRGESGYTF.

V is TRBV5-1 and J is TRBJ1-4; D gene unclear. The V gene's germline CDR1 is SGHRS and CDR2 YFSETQ. The CDR3 runs 14 residues. V lost 0 bases, J lost 3 bases, and 6 bases lay in between. This CDR3 is CASSLEGSNEKLFF. The CDR3 region has the DNA TGCGCCAGCAGCTTGGAAGGGTCTAATGAAAAACTGTTTTTT.

This chain uses TRBV2 with TRBJ1-6, with D hard to call. The CDR3 is made up of 12 amino acids. Trimming left V 6 bases short and J 9 bases short, with 9 bases between. Germline V gene data show CDR1 as SNHLY and CDR2 as FYNNEI. The CDR3 is CASRTDGSPLHF. In DNA form, the CDR3 reads TGTGCCAGCAGGACGGATGGTTCACCCCTCCACTTT.

At least ten counts were recorded for this clonotype. The chain recombines TRBV20-1 with TRBJ1-1; TRBD1 aligns across 11 bases. Germline V gives CDR1 DFQATT, CDR2 SNEGSKA (reference sequence). V shed 4 bases, J shed 10 bases, and the junction held 23 bases outside the gene matches. This CDR3 region has 18 residues. Here the CDR3 reads CSANHSPGQGGVLIRAFF. For the CDR3, the DNA is TGCAGTGCTAACCATAGTCCGGGACAGGGGGGCGTCTTAATACGAGCTTTCTTT.

The chain carries TRBV29-1 and TRBJ2-4; D tentatively fits TRBD1 or TRBD2 (5 bases each). This CDR3 region has 13 residues. Trimming cost V 6 bases and J 7 bases, with 16 bases left between them. Germline V gene data show CDR1 as SQVTM and CDR2 as ANQGSEA. CDR3 sequence reads: CSVGPGLGNIQYF. CDR3 sequence (DNA): TGCAGCGTCGGCCCGGGGCTCGGGAACATTCAGTACTTC.

This clonotype was detected only a few times. The V gene is TRBV7-3, the J gene TRBJ2-7; D not certain. Deletions cut 5 bases from V and 2 bases from J, with 13 bases between. Germline CDR1 reads SGHTA; CDR2 reads FQGTGA. The CDR3 runs to 14 residues. CDR3 coding DNA: TGTGCCAGCAGCCTTCAGGACGGACCCTACGAGCAGTACTTC. This translates into CASSLQDGPYEQYF.

V usage is TRBV29-1 and J usage is TRBJ2-3; 9 nucleotides agree with TRBD2. The V and J ends lost 3 bases and 2 bases, in that order; junction bases with no gene match: 6. Germline CDR1 SQVTM, CDR2 ANQGSEA. There are 15 residues in the CDR3. CDR3 nucleotides: TGCAGCGTTGACCCCAGCGGGAGGCCCACAGATACGCAGTATTTT. Encoded protein: CSVDPSGRPTDTQYF.

This clonotype was seen at least ten times. The CDR3 DNA follows: TGTGCCAGCAGTTCCTCCACTAGCGCAGATACGCAGTATTTT. Encoded protein: CASSSSTSADTQYF. This chain uses TRBV28 with TRBJ2-3, with 7 bases identical to TRBD2. Germline values: CDR1 MDHEN, CDR2 SYDVKM. V was pared by 4 bases and J by 4 bases, with 5 bases of the junction left unmatched. The CDR3 has 14 amino acids.

A few counts support this clonotype. This rearrangement joins TRBV5-1 to TRBJ2-3; D is undetermined. Trimming stripped 0 bases from V and 3 bases from J, with 8 bases between. From germline, CDR1 is SGHRS and CDR2 YFSETQ. CDR3 length: 14 amino acids. The CDR3 nucleotides are TGCGCCAGCAGCTTGGATTTGGTTACAGATACGCAGTATTTT. Protein sequence: CASSLDLVTDTQYF.

This chain connects TRBV28 to TRBJ2-7; D might be TRBD2 (5 bases). Trimming shortened V by 2 bases and J by 0 bases, and 14 bases separated the two germline ends. Germline CDR1 MDHEN, CDR2 SYDVKM. The CDR3 has 16 residues. CDR3 loop: CASSLRRTRSSYEQYF. CDR3 bases: TGTGCCAGCAGTTTAAGACGGACTCGTAGCTCCTACGAGCAGTACTTC.

The chain combines TRBV7-7 with TRBJ2-7; 8 bases are shared with TRBD1. The CDR3 totals 14 residues. J lost 5 bases, V lost 1 base, and 4 bases had no gene match. Germline CDR1 and CDR2: SSHAT and FNYEAQ (reference sequence). CDR3 in DNA: TGTGCCAGCAGCTTAGGGACAGGGTTGGACGAGCAGTACTTC. Its protein is CASSLGTGLDEQYF.

This clonotype was counted ten times or more. This rearrangement joins TRBV30 to TRBJ2-1; D gene uncertain. In germline, CDR1 is GTSNPN, CDR2 SVGIG (reference sequence). CDR3 length: 11 amino acids. V was trimmed by 5 bases and J by 0 bases, leaving 2 bases between them. As DNA, the CDR3 is TGTGCCTGGGACTCCTACAATGAGCAGTTCTTC. Translation: CAWDSYNEQFF.

J is TRBJ1-6 and V is TRBV29-1; 9 nucleotides line up with TRBD1. The length of the CDR3 is 13 residues. Germline-derived CDR1 and CDR2 are SQVTM and ANQGSEA. The junction had 3 bases not matched to a gene; V was cut back by 7 bases and J by 5 bases. CDR3 residues: CSGRTGDNSPLHF. CDR3 nucleotide sequence: TGCAGCGGCCGGACAGGGGATAATTCACCCCTCCACTTT.

This rearrangement joins TRBV3-1 to TRBJ2-3; the match to TRBD2 covers 9 bases. CDR1 is LGHDT and CDR2 is YNNKEL in the germline V gene (reference sequence). The CDR3 sequence is 17 residues long. Germline trimming cut 11 bases from V and 3 bases from J; bases unmatched to any gene: 18. The CDR3 reads CASCIFGGLATTDTQYF. In DNA, the CDR3 is TGTGCCTCCTGCATCTTCGGGGGACTAGCAACGACAGATACGCAGTATTTT.